These 2 T cell receptor beta chains share one sample of origin, sequenced in a study of human T cells and chemical hapten exposure. TCRdb re-derived calls from the RACE reads in MiXCR, one entry per CDR3 protein. This sample yields around 31,000 distinct CDR3 sequences, of which around 7% are seen a single time; 8% to 10% belongs to the top ten. Time point described: healthy volunteer bleed at 2 weeks. Total RNA was isolated from unfractionated whole blood. Sequencing input: whole blood. The receptors here all came from a human donor in good health. Some clones in this sample may be carry-over from other donors' samples.

Many counts were recorded for this clonotype. The chain has TRBV6-5 and TRBJ1-2; 10 bases match TRBD1. The CDR3 sequence is 14 residues long. The germline V gene has CDR1 MNHEY and CDR2 SVGAGI. The V segment lost 6 bases and the J segment 6 bases; nucleotides outside the gene matches: 7. The CDR3 region is CASRPWDRGNGYTF. As DNA, the CDR3 is TGTGCCAGCAGACCCTGGGACAGGGGTAATGGCTACACCTTC.

This sequence joins TRBV6-2 or TRBV6-3 and TRBJ1-1; 7 bases are shared with TRBD1. Germline CDR1 and CDR2: MNHEY and SVGEGT. This CDR3 contains 14 residues. J lost 2 bases, V lost 7 bases, and 7 bases had no gene match. This CDR3 reads CASNPGTANTEAFF. For the CDR3, the DNA is TGTGCCAGCAACCCCGGGACAGCTAACACTGAAGCTTTCTTT.